This T cell receptor (beta chain) was retrieved from a study of blood T cell repertoires in COVID-19. Study at large: The cDNA or gDNA used as material had been derived from T cells, B-cell-depleted T cells, or PBMCs.

The V end was cut by 0 bases, the J end by 1 base, with 11 bases between. Germline CDR1 and CDR2: MNHNS and SASEGT. CDR3 length equals 16 residues. Authors' data handling: Estimates of nucleated cell counts were drawn from the amplification of reference gene primers. Method: immunoSEQ multiplex PCR; TCRdb's copy keeps in-frame clones and lacks some. That table supplies the V and J calls and clone size; D and trimming were determined from the DNA. The sample records about 110,000 clones, about 75% being singletons. Material: peripheral blood. This chain links TRBV6-1 with TRBJ2-3; tentatively, D is TRBD2 (5 bases). This clonotype originated in a woman of 80 years or more with active or convalescent COVID-19. This CDR3 reads CASSEARGFGTDTQYF. The CDR3 DNA sequence: TGTGCCAGCAGTGAAGCCCGGGGATTCGGCACAGATACGCAGTATTTT.